The rows below give T cell receptor beta chains drawn from one sample of a study of blood T cell repertoires in COVID-19. The repertoire was sequenced with immunoSEQ multiplex PCR; TCRdb's copy has only in-frame clones and lacks some. The repertoire holds 250,000 or so clones, roughly 87% seen once, with approximately 10% in the top ten. What was sequenced was PBMCs or T cells enriched from blood (not recorded which). Receptors were obtained from a young man who had recovered from COVID-19. Both conserved end residues are part of each CDR3. The D gene is left open where the match is weak. A clone size is listed for some rows: how often the clone was seen (once, few, many), or a class if it is expanded.

J: TRBJ2-3; V: TRBV5-4; size: -; D: TRBD2; DNA: TGTGCCAGCAGCTTCTGGACTAGCGGGAGTTCTACAGATACGCAGTATTTT; CDR3: CASSFWTSGSSTDTQYF
J: TRBJ2-2; V: TRBV13; size: -; D: -; DNA: TGTGCCACTCCTTTGGGGGGGCAAAACACCGGGGAGCTGTTTTTT; CDR3: CATPLGGQNTGELFF
J: TRBJ1-3; V: TRBV23-1; size: -; D: -; DNA: TGCGCCAGCAGTCCCCATGCAGGGTCCTCTGGAAACACCATATATTTT; CDR3: CASSPHAGSSGNTIYF
J: TRBJ1-3; V: TRBV29-1; size: -; D: -; DNA: TGCAGCGTTGCGGACTACACCTCTGGAAACACCATATATTTT; CDR3: CSVADYTSGNTIYF
J: TRBJ1-6; V: TRBV15; size: -; D: TRBD1; DNA: TGTGCCACCAGCCGGGGGGACAGGGAGAATTCACCCCTCCACTTT; CDR3: CATSRGDRENSPLHF
J: TRBJ1-4; V: TRBV5-8; size: -; D: TRBD1; DNA: TGTGCCAGCAGCTACAGACAGGGGGTTAATGAAAAACTGTTTTTT; CDR3: CASSYRQGVNEKLFF
J: TRBJ1-1; V: TRBV14; size: -; D: -; DNA: TGTGCCAGCGGAACGGGGGGCCTAGGGGTCACTGAAGCTTTCTTT; CDR3: CASGTGGLGVTEAFF
J: TRBJ2-7; V: TRBV28; size: -; D: TRBD2; DNA: TGTGCCAGCAGTTCGGGACTAGCGGGCGTTCTGGAGCAGTACTTC; CDR3: CASSSGLAGVLEQYF
J: TRBJ1-5; V: TRBV30; size: -; D: -; DNA: TGTGCCTGGAGTAGGGGGAATCAGCCCCAGCATTTT; CDR3: CAWSRGNQPQHF
J: TRBJ2-7; V: TRBV4-3; size: -; D: -; DNA: TGCGCCAGCAGCCAAACGACAGGAAGCTCCTACGAGCAGTACTTC; CDR3: CASSQTTGSSYEQYF
J: TRBJ1-4; V: TRBV5-1; size: -; D: -; DNA: TGCGCCAGCAGCCTCCGGCCCGGGGGGAGAAATGAAAAACTGTTTTTT; CDR3: CASSLRPGGRNEKLFF
J: TRBJ1-6; V: TRBV30; size: -; D: TRBD1; DNA: TGTGCCTGGAGCCCGGGACAGAATTCACCCCTCCACTTT; CDR3: CAWSPGQNSPLHF
J: TRBJ2-1; V: TRBV10-1; size: -; D: TRBD2; DNA: TGCGCCAGCAGTAAGACCGGGACTAGCGTCCAAACATACAATGAGCAGTTCTTC; CDR3: CASSKTGTSVQTYNEQFF
J: TRBJ1-2; V: TRBV5-6; size: -; D: -; DNA: TGTGCCAGCAGCCCGTTACAGGGTGTGGTATATGGCTACACCTTC; CDR3: CASSPLQGVVYGYTF
J: TRBJ2-2; V: TRBV5-1; size: -; D: -; DNA: TGCGCCAGCAGCTTGGCCGAGGCTCTCGGGGAGCTGTTTTTT; CDR3: CASSLAEALGELFF
J: TRBJ2-1; V: TRBV2; size: few; D: TRBD1; DNA: TGTGCCACCGGACAGGGATCCTACAATGAGCAGTTCTTC; CDR3: CATGQGSYNEQFF
J: TRBJ2-1; V: TRBV5-4; size: -; D: TRBD1; DNA: TGTGCCAGCAGCTTAACAGGTCAGGGGGCGGAGATCTACAATGAGCAGTTCTTC; CDR3: CASSLTGQGAEIYNEQFF
J: TRBJ2-7; V: TRBV19; size: few; D: TRBD1; DNA: TGTGCCAGTAGTACCAGAGGGGACAGCTCCTACGAGCAGTACTTC; CDR3: CASSTRGDSSYEQYF
J: TRBJ2-5; V: TRBV3-1/TRBV3-2; size: -; D: -; DNA: TGTGCCAGCAGCCAAAACGTCCCAGGAACCCAAGAGACCCAGTACTTC; CDR3: CASSQNVPGTQETQYF
J: TRBJ2-1; V: TRBV25-1; size: few; D: TRBD2; DNA: TGTGCCAGCAGTGATCTGGACCTAGCGGGGGACAATGAGCAGTTCTTC; CDR3: CASSDLDLAGDNEQFF